This TCR beta chain appears in the sequencing data of a study of blood T cells in healthy people across ages. As regards this clonotype: Its specificity is unknown.

A sample-barcoded 5' primer and a J-beta primer mix were used in a second PCR of roughly 7 to 11 cycles. All cDNA molecules were each tagged by a template-switch adaptor with 12 random nucleotides. Each sample yielded at least 2.5 million CDR3-containing paired-end reads. TCRdb called the 5' RACE reads again in MiXCR, with one record for every CDR3 protein. The table lists about 780,000 distinct CDR3 sequences, roughly 46% of them singletons. Germline V CDR1 and CDR2: MGHRA, YSYEKL. CDR3 length: 14 amino acids. Trimming pared 4 bases from V and 9 bases from J, leaving 16 bases between. General study findings and limits: One million T cells yielded diversity estimates that were considered underestimates.

Caucasian individuals from Russia who were healthy and aged about 6 to 90 acted as donors. The sequence derives from a man at least 80 years old in good health. V is TRBV4-1 and J is TRBJ2-1; D is possibly TRBD1 (5 bases). Material: blood. DNA for the CDR3: TGCGCCAGCAGCCCTTATACAGGTTGGAGTGAGCAGTTCTTC. It codes for CASSPYTGWSEQFF.